This TCR beta chain was obtained from a study of cytomegalovirus exposure and HLA in healthy donors. The PCR ran on 60 Vbeta and 13 Jbeta primers. Sequenced by immunoSEQ multiplex PCR; TCRdb stores in-frame clones only, minus some. The sample includes over 150,000 clones, about 80% seen only once; the top ten take 1%. Study-wide findings and caveats: In a later analysis, HLA-associated TCR beta chains were more clonally expanded than equally common others. A later analysis reportedly found fewer N-insertions in an Asian-associated ancestry cluster than the roughly 670-donor mean. Reports credit the classifier with highly specific, highly sensitive diagnosis of cytomegalovirus status. Per a later analysis, roughly 17,000 TCR beta sequences showed association with HLA alleles at 0.05 false discovery rate.

As regards this clone: Antigen specificity is unknown.

The V gene's germline CDR1 is MNHEY and CDR2 SMNVEV (reference sequence). This CDR3 contains 14 residues. Trimming left V 6 bases short and J 9 bases short, with 18 bases between. The clonotype originates from a woman aged 45-65 years in good health and CMV-seropositive. The sequencing input was PBMCs. The J gene is TRBJ2-1, the V gene TRBV27, with D possibly TRBD2 on 6 matching bases. CDR3 sequence reads: CASRLFLGGGEQFF. CDR3 bases: TGTGCCAGCAGATTGTTTCTGGGGGGAGGTGAGCAGTTCTTC.